Below are 6 T cell receptor beta chains sequenced from a single sample in a study of shared clonotypes between healthy human individuals. Sequencing was performed with immunoSEQ multiplex PCR; in TCRdb, only in-frame clones are kept and a portion is missing. The repertoire includes millions of clones, 85% to 95% of them detected once, and 1% to 1.3% sits in the top ten. In the naive CD8 group, cells lacked CD45RO and were positively selected for CCR7, so terminally differentiated effector memory CD45RA+ cells were left out. Sequencing was performed on naive CD8+ T cells sorted from blood. Source of these receptors: a man younger than 35 in good health.

The chain recombines TRBV6-1 with TRBJ2-2; the D gene is possibly TRBD2 (6 bases). This CDR3 is 16 amino acids long. V shed 0 bases and J shed 6 bases, with 14 bases lying between them. Per germline, CDR1 MNHNS and CDR2 SASEGT. CDR3 protein: CASSEAVELAAGELFF. The CDR3 DNA is TGTGCCAGCAGTGAAGCTGTGGAACTAGCTGCCGGGGAGCTGTTTTTT.

The rearrangement links TRBV30 to TRBJ2-7; D is possibly TRBD2 (5 bases). V was trimmed by 3 bases and J by 4 bases, leaving 13 bases between them. Germline V gives CDR1 GTSNPN, CDR2 SVGIG (reference sequence). The CDR3 totals 13 residues. CDR3: CAWRDPGLYEQYF. For the CDR3, the DNA is TGTGCCTGGAGAGACCCGGGATTATACGAGCAGTACTTC.

V is TRBV13 and J is TRBJ1-2; D remains ambiguous. CDR3 length: 16 residues. Trimming removed 3 bases at V and 0 bases at J, with 14 bases between. The germline gives CDR1 PRHDT, CDR2 FYEKMQ (reference sequence). The CDR3 loop reads CASSFRGGETNYGYTF. The CDR3 bases are TGTGCCAGCAGCTTTCGGGGTGGAGAGACTAACTATGGCTACACCTTC.

The chain joins TRBV4-3 to TRBJ2-3; perhaps TRBD2 as D (6 bases). Germline lookup yields CDR1 LGHNA and CDR2 YSLEER. V gave up 0 bases and J gave up 1 base, with 20 bases separating them. The CDR3 loop spans 19 amino acids. CDR3 loop: CASSQDRGLFLRGTDTQYF. In DNA form, the CDR3 reads TGCGCCAGCAGCCAAGATCGGGGACTTTTCCTTAGGGGCACAGATACGCAGTATTTT.

This chain links TRBV7-8 with TRBJ2-5; 9 nucleotides line up with TRBD2. V lost 4 bases and J lost 5; bases outside the gene matches: 5. This CDR3 has 14 amino acids. CDR1 and CDR2 (germline): SGHVS, FQNEAQ. Here the CDR3 reads CASSSGLAWETQYF. The CDR3 DNA reads as TGTGCCAGCAGCTCGGGACTAGCATGGGAGACCCAGTACTTC.

The V and J genes are TRBV5-5 and TRBJ2-1; 8 positions match TRBD1. CDR1 and CDR2 (germline): SGHKS, YYEKEE (reference sequence). Trimming took 4 bases from V and 5 from J; bases not matched to a gene: 5. The CDR3 contains 14 residues. The CDR3 nucleotides read TGTGCCAGCAGCACCGGGACAGGAGACAATGAGCAGTTCTTC. Translation gives CASSTGTGDNEQFF.